This T cell receptor (beta chain) was identified during a study of T cell repertoires in cytomegalovirus infection. Across the study: CMV epitopes in the study were HLA-C-restricted (recently identified) and HLA-B-restricted (well studied).

The ends were cut back, 5 bases at V and 7 bases at J, with 20 bases in the middle. This CDR3 is 15 amino acids long. CDR1 is DFQATT and CDR2 is SNEGSKA in the germline V gene (reference sequence). TCRdb processed the reads anew with MiXCR; each CDR3 protein has one entry. This sample has about 890,000 distinct CDR3 sequences, with around 30% found just once. This clonotype came up once. Its matching antigen is unknown. The source of this sequence is a human donor in good health (CMV status not recorded). Some clones in this sample may be carry-over from other donors' samples. The chain links TRBV20-1 to TRBJ2-2, with TRBD1 as a possible D gene (6 bases). The sample consisted of cultured CD8+ T cells from PBMCs, taken from culture after CMV antigen stimulation. For the CDR3, the DNA is TGCAGTGCTCGTGAGTTACAGGGAACCAACGGGGAGCTGTTTTTT. It yields the protein CSARELQGTNGELFF.